This T cell receptor (beta chain) was recovered during a study of blood T cell repertoires in COVID-19. Assay used: immunoSEQ multiplex PCR; TCRdb lists only in-frame clones, some missing. The repertoire holds under 450,000 clones, with about 88% as singletons. In germline, CDR1 is LGHDT, CDR2 YNNKEL (reference sequence). There are 17 residues in the CDR3. V was clipped by 4 bases and J by 3 bases, with 16 bases between them. This clonotype was sampled from a woman between 35 and 50 years old with COVID-19, enrolled during active disease. The source material was peripheral blood. The J gene is TRBJ2-6, the V gene TRBV3-1 (or the pseudogene TRBV3-2), with D tentatively TRBD2 (5 bases). CDR3 bases: TGTGCCAGCAGCCCGATCGGGAATCTAAGTGGGGCCAACGTCCTGACTTTC. It yields the protein CASSPIGNLSGANVLTF.